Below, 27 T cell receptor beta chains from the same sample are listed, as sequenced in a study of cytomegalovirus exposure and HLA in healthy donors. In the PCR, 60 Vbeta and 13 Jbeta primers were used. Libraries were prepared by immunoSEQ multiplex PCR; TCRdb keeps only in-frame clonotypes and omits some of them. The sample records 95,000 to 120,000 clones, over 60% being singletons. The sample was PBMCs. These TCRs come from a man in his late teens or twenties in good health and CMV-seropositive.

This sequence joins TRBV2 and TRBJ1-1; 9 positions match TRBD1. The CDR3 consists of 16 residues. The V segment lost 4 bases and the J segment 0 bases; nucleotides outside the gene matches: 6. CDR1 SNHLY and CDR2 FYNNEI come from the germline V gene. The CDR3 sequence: CASSGTGARLNTEAFF. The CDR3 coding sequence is TGTGCCAGCAGTGGGACAGGGGCGCGTTTGAACACTGAAGCTTTCTTT.

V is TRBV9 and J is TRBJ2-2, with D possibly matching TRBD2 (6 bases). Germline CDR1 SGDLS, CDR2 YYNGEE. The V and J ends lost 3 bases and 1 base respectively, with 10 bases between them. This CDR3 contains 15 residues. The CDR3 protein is CASSARLVNTGELFF. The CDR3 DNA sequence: TGTGCCAGCAGCGCCCGACTAGTGAACACCGGGGAGCTGTTTTTT.

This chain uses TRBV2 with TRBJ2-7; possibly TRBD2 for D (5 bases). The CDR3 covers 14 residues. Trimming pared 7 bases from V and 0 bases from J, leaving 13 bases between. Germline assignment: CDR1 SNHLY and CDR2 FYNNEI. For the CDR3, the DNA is TGTGCCAGCACCTCGACTAAACTCTCCTACGAGCAGTACTTC. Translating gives CASTSTKLSYEQYF. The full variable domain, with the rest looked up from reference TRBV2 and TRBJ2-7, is EPEVTQTPSHQVTQMGQEVILRCVPISNHLYFYWYRQILGQKVEFLVSFYNNEISEKSEIFDDQFSVERPDGSNFTLKIRSTKLEDSAMYFCASTSTKLSYEQYFGPGTRLTVT.

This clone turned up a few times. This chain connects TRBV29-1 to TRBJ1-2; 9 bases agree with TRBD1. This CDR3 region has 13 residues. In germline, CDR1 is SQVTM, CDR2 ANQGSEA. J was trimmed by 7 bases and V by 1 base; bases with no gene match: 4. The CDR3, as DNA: TGCAGCGTTGAAGGACAGGGGGATAGTGGCTACACCTTC. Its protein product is CSVEGQGDSGYTF.

CDR3 protein: CASTYRQAKDGYTF. The DNA of the CDR3 is TGTGCCAGCACTTACAGACAGGCTAAAGATGGCTACACCTTC. The V and J genes are TRBV13 and TRBJ1-2; D perhaps matches TRBD1 (6 bases). The CDR3 loop spans 14 amino acids. Looked up from germline, CDR1 is PRHDT and CDR2 is FYEKMQ (reference sequence). V was cut by 7 bases and J by 6 bases, with 18 bases left in between. The whole variable domain, remainder taken from reference TRBV13 and TRBJ1-2, is AAGVIQSPRHLIKEKRETATLKCYPIPRHDTVYWYQQGPGQDPQFLISFYEKMQSDKGSIPDRFSAQQFSDYHSELNMSSLELGDSALYFCASTYRQAKDGYTFGSGTRLTVV.

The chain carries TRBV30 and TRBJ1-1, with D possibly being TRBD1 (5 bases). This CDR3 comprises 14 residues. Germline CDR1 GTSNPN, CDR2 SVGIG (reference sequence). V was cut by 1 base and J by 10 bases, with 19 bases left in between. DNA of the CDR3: TGTGCCTGGAGTGAGACCCGCGAGGGGAGGGGAGCTTTCTTT. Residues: CAWSETREGRGAFF.

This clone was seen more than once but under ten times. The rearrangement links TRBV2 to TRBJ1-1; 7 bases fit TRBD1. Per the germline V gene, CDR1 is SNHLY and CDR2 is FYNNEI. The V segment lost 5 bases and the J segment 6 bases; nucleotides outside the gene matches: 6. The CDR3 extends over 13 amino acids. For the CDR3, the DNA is TGTGCCAGCAGTCTCGACAGGGTTTCTGAAGCTTTCTTT. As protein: CASSLDRVSEAFF.

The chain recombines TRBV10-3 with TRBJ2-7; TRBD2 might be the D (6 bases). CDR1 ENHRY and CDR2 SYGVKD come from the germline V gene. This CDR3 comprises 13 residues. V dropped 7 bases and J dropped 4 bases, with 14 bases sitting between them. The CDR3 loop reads CAITPSEGYEQYF. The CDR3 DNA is TGTGCCATCACCCCCTCGGAGGGGTACGAGCAGTACTTC.

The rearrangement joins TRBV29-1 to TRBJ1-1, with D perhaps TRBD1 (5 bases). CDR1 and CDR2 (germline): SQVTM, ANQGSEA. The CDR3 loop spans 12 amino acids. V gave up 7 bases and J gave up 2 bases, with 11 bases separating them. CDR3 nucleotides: TGCAGCGGCAGGGCAGGTAACACTGAAGCTTTCTTT. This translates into CSGRAGNTEAFF.

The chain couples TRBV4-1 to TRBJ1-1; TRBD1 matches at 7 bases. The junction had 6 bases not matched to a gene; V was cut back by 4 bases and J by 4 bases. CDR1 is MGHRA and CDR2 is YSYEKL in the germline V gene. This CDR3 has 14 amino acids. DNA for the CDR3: TGCGCCAGCAGCCTCACCGGGACAGTCACTGAAGCTTTCTTT. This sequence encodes CASSLTGTVTEAFF.

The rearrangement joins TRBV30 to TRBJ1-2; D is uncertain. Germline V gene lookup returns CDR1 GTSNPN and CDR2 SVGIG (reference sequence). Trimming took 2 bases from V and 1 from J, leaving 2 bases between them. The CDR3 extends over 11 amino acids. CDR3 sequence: CAWSRNYGYTF. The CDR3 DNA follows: TGTGCCTGGAGTCGTAACTATGGCTACACCTTC.

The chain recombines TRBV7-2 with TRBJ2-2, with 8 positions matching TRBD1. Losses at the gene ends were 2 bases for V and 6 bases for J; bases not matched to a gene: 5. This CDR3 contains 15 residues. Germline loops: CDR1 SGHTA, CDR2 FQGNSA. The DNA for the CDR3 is TGTGCCAGCAGCTTAACCCAGGGGGCGGCCGGGGAGCTGTTTTTT. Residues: CASSLTQGAAGELFF.

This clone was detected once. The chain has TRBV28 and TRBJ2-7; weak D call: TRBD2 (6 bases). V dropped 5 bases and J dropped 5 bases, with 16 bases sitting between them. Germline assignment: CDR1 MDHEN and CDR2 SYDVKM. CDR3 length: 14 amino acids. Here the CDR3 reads CASSLPGLHHEQYV. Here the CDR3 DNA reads TGTGCCAGCAGTCTCCCGGGACTCCACCACGAGCAGTACGTC.

CDR3 amino acids: CARGALGGYEQYF. DNA for the CDR3: TGTGCCAGAGGAGCCCTTGGCGGCTACGAGCAGTACTTC. This chain links TRBV5-3 with TRBJ2-5; the D is unclear. Gene TRBJ2-7 matches the end of the DNA better, so the J call may be wrong. TRBV5-3 has ORF status, its function being uncertain. The length of the CDR3 is 13 residues.

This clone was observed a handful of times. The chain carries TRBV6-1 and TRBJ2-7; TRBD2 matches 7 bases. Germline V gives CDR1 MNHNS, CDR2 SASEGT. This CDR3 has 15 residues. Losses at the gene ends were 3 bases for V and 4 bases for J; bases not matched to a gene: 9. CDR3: CASSESQEGGYEQYV. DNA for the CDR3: TGTGCCAGCAGTGAGAGCCAGGAGGGAGGGTACGAGCAGTACGTC.

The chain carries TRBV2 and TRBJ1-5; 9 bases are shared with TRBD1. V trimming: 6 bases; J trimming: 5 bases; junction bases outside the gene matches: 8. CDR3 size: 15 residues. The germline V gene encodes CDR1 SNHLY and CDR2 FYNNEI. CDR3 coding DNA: TGTGCCAGCAGAGGGACAGGGCCGACGGATCAGCCCCAGCATTTT. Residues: CASRGTGPTDQPQHF.

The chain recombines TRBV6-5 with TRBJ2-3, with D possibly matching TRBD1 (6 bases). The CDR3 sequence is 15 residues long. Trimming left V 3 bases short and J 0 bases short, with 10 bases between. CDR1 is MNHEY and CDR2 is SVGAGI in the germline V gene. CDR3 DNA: TGTGCCAGCAGTTATCGGACAGCTAGCACAGATACGCAGTATTTT. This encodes CASSYRTASTDTQYF.

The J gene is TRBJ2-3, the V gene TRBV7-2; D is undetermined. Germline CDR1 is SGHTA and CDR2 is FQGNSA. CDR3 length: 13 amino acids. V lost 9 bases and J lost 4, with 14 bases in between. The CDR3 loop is CARKEADSDTQYF. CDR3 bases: TGTGCCAGAAAAGAGGCGGATTCAGATACGCAGTATTTT.

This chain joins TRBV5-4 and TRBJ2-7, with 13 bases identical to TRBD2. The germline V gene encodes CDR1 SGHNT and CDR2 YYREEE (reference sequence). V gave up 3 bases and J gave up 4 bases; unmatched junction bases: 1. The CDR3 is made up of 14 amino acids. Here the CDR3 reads CASSSGLAGYEQYF. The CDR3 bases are TGTGCCAGCAGCTCGGGACTAGCGGGGTACGAGCAGTACTTC.

The CDR3 nucleotides read TGCGCCAGCAGACAGGCTGGATCCATGAACACTGAAGCTTTCTTT. The encoded protein is CASRQAGSMNTEAFF. The chain has TRBV5-1 and TRBJ1-1; the D gene is possibly TRBD1 (5 bases). The germline CDR1 and CDR2 sequences are SGHRS and YFSETQ. V dropped 5 bases and J dropped 0 bases, with 14 bases sitting between them. The CDR3 totals 15 residues.

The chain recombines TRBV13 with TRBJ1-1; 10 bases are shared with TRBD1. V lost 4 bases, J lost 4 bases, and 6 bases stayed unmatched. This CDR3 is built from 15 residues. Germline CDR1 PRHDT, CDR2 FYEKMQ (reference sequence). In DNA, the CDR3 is TGTGCCAGCAGCTCCCATTGGACAGGGGGCACTGAAGCTTTCTTT. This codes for CASSSHWTGGTEAFF.

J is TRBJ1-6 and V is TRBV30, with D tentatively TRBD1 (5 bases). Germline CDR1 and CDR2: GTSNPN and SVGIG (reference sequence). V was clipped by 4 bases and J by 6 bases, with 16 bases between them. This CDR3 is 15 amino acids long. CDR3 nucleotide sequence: TGTGCCTGGATAGGAGGGGCAGCCAGTAATTCACCCCTCCACTTT. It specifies CAWIGGAASNSPLHF.

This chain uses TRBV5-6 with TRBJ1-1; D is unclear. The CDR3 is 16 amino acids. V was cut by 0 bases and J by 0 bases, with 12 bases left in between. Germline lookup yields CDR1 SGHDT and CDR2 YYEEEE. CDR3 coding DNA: TGTGCCAGCAGCTTGGCCCCCAGGCGAATGAACACTGAAGCTTTCTTT. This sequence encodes CASSLAPRRMNTEAFF.

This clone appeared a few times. CDR3 DNA: TGTGCCAGCTCCTTACTAGTGACAGATACGCAGTATTTT. This sequence encodes CASSLLVTDTQYF. The chain links TRBV6-1 to TRBJ2-3; TRBD2 is a possible D gene (5 bases). This CDR3 has 13 residues. V shed 8 bases and J shed 3 bases, with 12 bases lying between them. CDR1 and CDR2 from the germline V gene are MNHNS and SASEGT.

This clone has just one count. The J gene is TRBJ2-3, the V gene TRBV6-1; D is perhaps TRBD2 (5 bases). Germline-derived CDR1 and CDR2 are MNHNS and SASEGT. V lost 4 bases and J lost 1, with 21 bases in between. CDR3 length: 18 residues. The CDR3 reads CASSGAGRVGRGTDTQYF. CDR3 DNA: TGTGCCAGCAGTGGAGCCGGGCGGGTAGGCCGTGGCACAGATACGCAGTATTTT.

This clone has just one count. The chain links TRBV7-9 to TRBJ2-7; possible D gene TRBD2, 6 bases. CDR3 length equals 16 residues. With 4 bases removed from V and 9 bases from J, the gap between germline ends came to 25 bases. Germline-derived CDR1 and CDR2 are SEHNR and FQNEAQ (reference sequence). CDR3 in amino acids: CASSSFLVADGIRQYF. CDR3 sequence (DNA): TGTGCCAGCAGCTCGTTCTTGGTAGCGGACGGTATTCGGCAGTACTTC.

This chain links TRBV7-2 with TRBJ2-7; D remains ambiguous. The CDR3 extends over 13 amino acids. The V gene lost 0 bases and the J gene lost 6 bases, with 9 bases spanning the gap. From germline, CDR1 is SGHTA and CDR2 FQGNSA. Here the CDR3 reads CASSLATQSEQYF. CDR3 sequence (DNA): TGTGCCAGCAGCTTAGCCACCCAGTCCGAGCAGTACTTC.